This TCR beta chain was captured by sequencing in a study of T-cell memory formation after mild COVID-19. At the level of the study: For the most part, TCR clusters were specific to one donor.

TCRdb reprocessed the 5' RACE reads with MiXCR, giving one entry per CDR3 protein. Here the sample spans about 340,000 distinct CDR3 sequences, roughly 20% being singletons. This CDR3 has 13 residues. The germline gives CDR1 KGHDR, CDR2 SFDVKD. The ends were cut back, 8 bases at V and 0 bases at J, with 9 bases in the middle. The J gene is TRBJ1-1, the V gene TRBV24-1, with D unclear. Source material: PBMCs or a T cell subset sorted from them (not recorded which). The receptor was derived from an adult woman who had mild COVID-19 (a few samples of this study predate the infection). Cell type and time point are not known. The DNA of the CDR3 is TGTGCCACCAAGGACGCGATGAACACTGAAGCTTTCTTT. It is translated as CATKDAMNTEAFF.